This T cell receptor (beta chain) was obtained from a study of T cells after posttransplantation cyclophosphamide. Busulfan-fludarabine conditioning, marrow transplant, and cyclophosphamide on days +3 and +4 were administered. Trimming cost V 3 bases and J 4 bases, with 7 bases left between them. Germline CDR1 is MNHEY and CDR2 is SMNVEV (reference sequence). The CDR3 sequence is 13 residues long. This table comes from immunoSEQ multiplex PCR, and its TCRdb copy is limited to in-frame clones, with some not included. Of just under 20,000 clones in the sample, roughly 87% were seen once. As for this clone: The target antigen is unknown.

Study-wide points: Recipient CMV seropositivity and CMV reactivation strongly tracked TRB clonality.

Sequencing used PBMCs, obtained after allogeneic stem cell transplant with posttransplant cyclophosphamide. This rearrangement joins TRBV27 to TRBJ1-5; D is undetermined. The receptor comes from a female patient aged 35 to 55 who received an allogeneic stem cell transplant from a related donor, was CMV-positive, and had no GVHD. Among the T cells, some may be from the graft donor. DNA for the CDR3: TGTGCCAGCAGTTTCTCCCCGAATCAGCCCCAGCATTTT. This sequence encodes CASSFSPNQPQHF.